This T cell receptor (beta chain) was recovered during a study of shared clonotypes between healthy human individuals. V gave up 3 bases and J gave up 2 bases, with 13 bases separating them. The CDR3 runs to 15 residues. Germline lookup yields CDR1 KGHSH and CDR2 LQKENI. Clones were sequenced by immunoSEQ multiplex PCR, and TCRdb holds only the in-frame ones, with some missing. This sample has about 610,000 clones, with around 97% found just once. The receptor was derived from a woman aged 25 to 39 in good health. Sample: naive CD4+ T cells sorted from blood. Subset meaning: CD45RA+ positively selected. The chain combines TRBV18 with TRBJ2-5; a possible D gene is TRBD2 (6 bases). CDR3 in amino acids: CASSPGLAIQETQYF. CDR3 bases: TGTGCCAGCTCACCGGGACTGGCGATACAAGAGACCCAGTACTTC. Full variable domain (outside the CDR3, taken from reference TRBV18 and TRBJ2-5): NAGVMQNPRHLVRRRGQEARLRCSPMKGHSHVYWYRQLPEEGLKFMVYLQKENIIDESGMPKERFSAEFPKEGPSILRIQQVVRGDSAAYFCASSPGLAIQETQYFGPGTRLLVL.